Listed below are T cell receptor beta chains from one sample, sequenced in a study of blood T cells in healthy people across ages. TCRdb called the 5' RACE reads again in MiXCR, with one record for every CDR3 protein. The table records some 640,000 distinct CDR3 sequences, 49% of them present only once. Sequenced input: blood. These receptors all come from a woman in her sixties or seventies in good health. Both conserved end residues are part of each CDR3. Each record gives: D gene, V gene, J gene, clone size, CDR3 DNA, CDR3 protein. The D gene is left open where the match is weak. Clone size is not always given. Where it is, it says once, few, many or a class for expanded clones.

TRBD1	TRBV7-9	TRBJ1-4	few	TGTGCCAGCAGTCCGACAGGGGCCCCGGAAAAACTGTTTTTT	CASSPTGAPEKLFF
TRBD2	TRBV10-3	TRBJ2-7	NA	TGTGCCATCGGGCGGGAGCTGGGAGTTTCCGAGCAGTACTTC	CAIGRELGVSEQYF
NA	TRBV4-2	TRBJ2-1	few	TGTGCCAGCAGCCCAAGGGGGGCGGACTTTAGCTCCTACAATGAGCAGTTCTTC	CASSPRGADFSSYNEQFF
NA	TRBV28	TRBJ2-4	NA	TGCGCCAGCAGTTTTACAGGTACCGACAAGCAGTACTTC	CASSFTGTDKQYF
NA	TRBV15	TRBJ2-4	NA	TGTGCCACCAGCAGAGATTCTGCCGGGATAGCCAAAAACATTCAGTACTTC	CATSRDSAGIAKNIQYF
TRBD2	TRBV29-1	TRBJ2-1	NA	TGCAGCGGTCTAGCGGGAGTGGGCTCCTACAATGAGCAGTTCTTC	CSGLAGVGSYNEQFF
NA	TRBV6-2/TRBV6-3	TRBJ2-5	NA	TGTGCCAGCGAGGGGAAGACCCAGTACTTC	CASEGKTQYF
TRBD2	TRBV20-1	TRBJ2-7	NA	TGCAGTGCTAGGAGCGGGAGATACGAGCAGTACTTC	CSARSGRYEQYF
TRBD1	TRBV7-3	TRBJ2-3	few	TGTGCCAGCAGCCCTCTAGGACAGGGCCCAGATACGCAGTATTTT	CASSPLGQGPDTQYF
TRBD1	TRBV6-6	TRBJ2-5	NA	TGTGCCAGCACTCAGGACAGGGGGGAAGAGACCCAGTACTTC	CASTQDRGEETQYF
TRBD2	TRBV5-1	TRBJ2-3	NA	TGCGCCAGCAGCCCGCGGGGGGCGGGAGATACGCAGTATTTT	CASSPRGAGDTQYF
TRBD1	TRBV7-8	TRBJ1-2	NA	TGTGCCAGCAGCTCGTCTCGTTGGGACAGGGATGGCTACACCTTC	CASSSSRWDRDGYTF
NA	TRBV12-3/TRBV12-4	TRBJ1-1	many	TGTGCCAGCAGGGTCCAGAACACTGAAGCTTTCTTT	CASRVQNTEAFF
NA	TRBV29-1	TRBJ2-3	NA	TGCAGCGTTGAGTGGGGCGGGCGGACCACAGATACGCAGTATTTT	CSVEWGGRTTDTQYF
TRBD1	TRBV6-5	TRBJ2-5	once	TGTGCCAGCAGTAGGGGCAGACAGGGTGTGGCAGAGACCCAGTACTTC	CASSRGRQGVAETQYF
TRBD1	TRBV6-2/TRBV6-3	TRBJ2-7	many	TGTGCCAGCAGTAAAGACGTAACAGGGGGGATCGAGCAGTACTTC	CASSKDVTGGIEQYF
TRBD2	TRBV27	TRBJ2-7	NA	TGTGCCAGCAGTCCTCTGACTAGCGGGAAGGGATTCTACGAGCAGTACTTC	CASSPLTSGKGFYEQYF
NA	TRBV7-2	TRBJ2-1	NA	TGTGCCAGCAGCTCCTCAAACAGGGTCGGGGAGCAGTTCTTC	CASSSSNRVGEQFF
TRBD1	TRBV4-3	TRBJ2-2	NA	TGCGCCAGCAGCCGGTCGACAGGGAACCGGGAGCTGTTTTTT	CASSRSTGNRELFF
TRBD2	TRBV7-2	TRBJ2-5	NA	TGTGCCAGCAGCTTTAGATTAGCGGGAGGGGAGACCCAGTACTTC	CASSFRLAGGETQYF
NA	TRBV4-3	TRBJ2-5	NA	TGCGCCAGCAGCCAAGAATCCACCACGGCGCCGGAGACCCAGTACTTC	CASSQESTTAPETQYF
NA	TRBV12-3/TRBV12-4	TRBJ2-3	NA	TGTGCCAGCAGGTCAAGGGGGTTGACAGATACGCAGTATTTT	CASRSRGLTDTQYF
TRBD1	TRBV10-3	TRBJ2-5	NA	TGTGCCATCAGACCCGGGACAGGGGGGGAAGAGACCCAGTACTTC	CAIRPGTGGEETQYF
TRBD1	TRBV28	TRBJ2-5	NA	TGTGCCAGCAGTTTGAGGACAGGACAGTACTTC	CASSLRTGQYF
NA	TRBV20-1	TRBJ1-5	few	TGCAGTGCTAGAGTCAGACAGGTGGACAATCAGCCCCAGCATTTT	CSARVRQVDNQPQHF
TRBD2	TRBV10-2	TRBJ2-3	once	TGCGCCAGCAGTGACCGGACTAGCGGCACAGATACGCAGTATTTT	CASSDRTSGTDTQYF
TRBD2	TRBV4-2	TRBJ2-6	NA	TGTGCCAGCAGCCAAGAAACTAGCGGGTCGTCCTCTGGGGCCAACGTCCTGACTTTC	CASSQETSGSSSGANVLTF
TRBD1	TRBV7-2	TRBJ2-7	few	TGTGCCAGCAGCTTAAACGTCGACAGGGGCGAGCAGTACTTC	CASSLNVDRGEQYF